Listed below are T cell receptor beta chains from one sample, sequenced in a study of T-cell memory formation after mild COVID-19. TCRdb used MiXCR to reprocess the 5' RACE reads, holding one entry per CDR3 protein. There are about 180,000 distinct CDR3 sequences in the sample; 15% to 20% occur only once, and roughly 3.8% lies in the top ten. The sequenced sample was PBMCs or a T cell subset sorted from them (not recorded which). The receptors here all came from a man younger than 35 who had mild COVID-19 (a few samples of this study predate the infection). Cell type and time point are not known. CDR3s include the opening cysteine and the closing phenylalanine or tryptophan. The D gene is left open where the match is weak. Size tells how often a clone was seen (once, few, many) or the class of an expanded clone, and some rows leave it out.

cdr3_aa: CASSSRTGLDYGYTF
cdr3_nt: TGTGCCAGCAGCTCCAGGACAGGGTTGGACTATGGCTACACCTTC
j_call: TRBJ1-2
clone_size: few
d_call: TRBD1
v_call: TRBV13

cdr3_aa: CASSAQGRGTNEKLFF
cdr3_nt: TGTGCCAGCAGCGCACAGGGGAGAGGAACTAATGAAAAACTGTTTTTT
j_call: TRBJ1-4
clone_size: few
d_call: TRBD1
v_call: TRBV7-2

cdr3_aa: CASSWSGGRENIQYF
cdr3_nt: TGCGCCAGCAGCTGGAGCGGGGGCAGGGAAAACATTCAGTACTTC
j_call: TRBJ2-4
clone_size: few
d_call: TRBD2
v_call: TRBV5-1

cdr3_aa: CASSRGPDRINEQFF
cdr3_nt: TGTGCCAGCTCCCGGGGTCCTGACCGGATAAATGAGCAGTTCTTC
j_call: TRBJ2-1
clone_size: few
d_call: -
v_call: TRBV5-6

cdr3_aa: CASSQWGGPAGTEAFF
cdr3_nt: TGTGCCAGCAGTCAGTGGGGGGGGCCCGCAGGGACTGAAGCTTTCTTT
j_call: TRBJ1-1
clone_size: -
d_call: -
v_call: TRBV7-3

cdr3_aa: CAISATGAGELFF
cdr3_nt: TGTGCCATCAGTGCGACAGGGGCCGGGGAGCTGTTTTTT
j_call: TRBJ2-2
clone_size: few
d_call: TRBD1
v_call: TRBV10-3

cdr3_aa: CASRSTTNYGYTF
cdr3_nt: TGTGCCAGCAGATCGACAACAAACTATGGCTACACCTTC
j_call: TRBJ1-2
clone_size: once
d_call: -
v_call: TRBV6-5

cdr3_aa: CASSQDGGVEQYF
cdr3_nt: TGTGCCAGCAGCCAAGACGGGGGGGTCGAGCAGTACTTC
j_call: TRBJ2-7
clone_size: few
d_call: TRBD2
v_call: TRBV3-1

cdr3_aa: CATSDRRRGGPLTEAFF
cdr3_nt: TGTGCCACCAGTGATCGACGCCGTGGGGGACCTCTCACTGAAGCTTTCTTT
j_call: TRBJ1-1
clone_size: few
d_call: -
v_call: TRBV24-1

cdr3_aa: CASSPNAGSNLNTEAFF
cdr3_nt: TGTGCCAGCTCACCGAATGCAGGCTCAAACCTGAACACTGAAGCTTTCTTT
j_call: TRBJ1-1
clone_size: -
d_call: -
v_call: TRBV18

cdr3_aa: CSVSSPGARQYF
cdr3_nt: TGCAGCGTTTCAAGTCCAGGAGCCCGGCAGTACTTC
j_call: TRBJ2-7
clone_size: -
d_call: -
v_call: TRBV29-1

cdr3_aa: CAWTQGNTDTQYF
cdr3_nt: TGTGCCTGGACGCAAGGAAACACAGATACGCAGTATTTT
j_call: TRBJ2-3
clone_size: few
d_call: -
v_call: TRBV30

cdr3_aa: CASSFRDRVNTGELFF
cdr3_nt: TGTGCCAGCAGCTTCCGGGACAGAGTGAACACCGGGGAGCTGTTTTTT
j_call: TRBJ2-2
clone_size: few
d_call: TRBD1
v_call: TRBV11-2

cdr3_aa: CSAASEFSNQPQHF
cdr3_nt: TGCAGTGCTGCTTCAGAGTTTAGCAATCAGCCCCAGCATTTT
j_call: TRBJ1-5
clone_size: -
d_call: -
v_call: TRBV20-1

cdr3_aa: CASGQGNTGELFF
cdr3_nt: TGTGCTAGTGGGCAGGGCAACACCGGGGAGCTGTTTTTT
j_call: TRBJ2-2
clone_size: few
d_call: -
v_call: TRBV12-5

cdr3_aa: CASSASAGHPNSPLHF
cdr3_nt: TGTGCCAGCAGTGCCTCTGCGGGACACCCAAATTCACCCCTCCACTTT
j_call: TRBJ1-6
clone_size: -
d_call: -
v_call: TRBV6-1

cdr3_aa: CASKLQGRGNIQYF
cdr3_nt: TGTGCCAGCAAACTTCAGGGCCGAGGAAACATTCAGTACTTC
j_call: TRBJ2-4
clone_size: few
d_call: -
v_call: TRBV6-5

cdr3_aa: CASSLVMGQPNTEAFF
cdr3_nt: TGTGCCAGCAGCTTAGTAATGGGACAGCCGAACACTGAAGCTTTCTTT
j_call: TRBJ1-1
clone_size: many
d_call: TRBD1
v_call: TRBV11-2

cdr3_aa: CASSISGTGGAFF
cdr3_nt: TGTGCCAGTAGTATATCCGGGACAGGAGGCGCTTTCTTT
j_call: TRBJ1-1
clone_size: -
d_call: TRBD1
v_call: TRBV19

cdr3_aa: CSVERNQGQNEQFF
cdr3_nt: TGCAGCGTTGAAAGGAATCAGGGTCAGAATGAGCAGTTCTTC
j_call: TRBJ2-1
clone_size: -
d_call: -
v_call: TRBV29-1

cdr3_aa: CASSYSDQPQHF
cdr3_nt: TGTGCCAGCAGTTACAGCGATCAGCCCCAGCATTTT
j_call: TRBJ1-5
clone_size: few
d_call: -
v_call: TRBV6-6

cdr3_aa: CASSQREAGRQETQYF
cdr3_nt: TGTGCCAGCAGCCAAAGGGAGGCCGGACGCCAAGAGACCCAGTACTTC
j_call: TRBJ2-5
clone_size: few
d_call: -
v_call: TRBV3-1

cdr3_aa: CASSPRQGNYEQYF
cdr3_nt: TGTGCCAGCAGCCCTCGACAGGGAAACTACGAGCAGTACTTC
j_call: TRBJ2-7
clone_size: few
d_call: TRBD1
v_call: TRBV9

cdr3_aa: CASRTRLGGTGELFF
cdr3_nt: TGTGCCAGCAGAACCCGACTAGGAGGGACCGGGGAGCTGTTTTTT
j_call: TRBJ2-2
clone_size: -
d_call: -
v_call: TRBV6-5

cdr3_aa: CAISEGTSGGVAQFF
cdr3_nt: TGTGCCATCAGTGAAGGGACTAGCGGGGGGGTTGCGCAGTTCTTC
j_call: TRBJ2-1
clone_size: -
d_call: TRBD2
v_call: TRBV10-3

cdr3_aa: CASSYSARDYGYTF
cdr3_nt: TGTGCCAGCAGCTACTCCGCCAGGGACTATGGCTACACCTTC
j_call: TRBJ1-2
clone_size: -
d_call: -
v_call: TRBV9

cdr3_aa: CAWSVQGPETQYF
cdr3_nt: TGTGCCTGGAGTGTACAGGGACCGGAGACCCAGTACTTC
j_call: TRBJ2-5
clone_size: few
d_call: -
v_call: TRBV30

cdr3_aa: CASSLAGTSGAHGELFF
cdr3_nt: TGCGCCAGCAGCTTGGCGGGGACTAGCGGGGCCCACGGGGAGCTGTTTTTT
j_call: TRBJ2-2
clone_size: -
d_call: TRBD2
v_call: TRBV5-1

cdr3_aa: CASSLDARGVYGYTF
cdr3_nt: TGTGCCAGCAGCCTCGACGCCAGGGGTGTTTATGGCTACACCTTC
j_call: TRBJ1-2
clone_size: -
d_call: -
v_call: TRBV12-3/TRBV12-4

cdr3_aa: CASSGDRNDGYTF
cdr3_nt: TGTGCCAGCAGCGGGGACAGAAACGATGGCTACACCTTC
j_call: TRBJ1-2
clone_size: once
d_call: TRBD1
v_call: TRBV7-3

cdr3_aa: CASSLGQFAGANVLTF
cdr3_nt: TGCGCCAGCAGCTTGGGTCAGTTCGCTGGGGCCAACGTCCTGACTTTC
j_call: TRBJ2-6
clone_size: -
d_call: -
v_call: TRBV5-1

cdr3_aa: CASSLAGVDYEQYF
cdr3_nt: TGTGCCAGCAGCTTGGCAGGGGTAGACTACGAGCAGTACTTC
j_call: TRBJ2-7
clone_size: -
d_call: -
v_call: TRBV5-6

cdr3_aa: CASRPTANTEAFF
cdr3_nt: TGCGCCAGCAGACCTACAGCGAACACTGAAGCTTTCTTT
j_call: TRBJ1-1
clone_size: many
d_call: -
v_call: TRBV5-1

cdr3_aa: CASSFTLGNTEAFF
cdr3_nt: TGTGCCAGCAGCTTTACCCTCGGCAACACTGAAGCTTTCTTT
j_call: TRBJ1-1
clone_size: few
d_call: -
v_call: TRBV7-9

cdr3_aa: CASSLAQINSPLHF
cdr3_nt: TGTGCCAGCAGCTTAGCGCAGATTAATTCACCCCTCCACTTT
j_call: TRBJ1-6
clone_size: many
d_call: -
v_call: TRBV7-9

cdr3_aa: CASSPRGRGQIGSNQPQHF
cdr3_nt: TGTGCCAGCTCACCCCGGGGGAGAGGCCAAATAGGGAGCAATCAGCCCCAGCATTTT
j_call: TRBJ1-5
clone_size: few
d_call: -
v_call: TRBV18

cdr3_aa: CATSELGNTEAFF
cdr3_nt: TGTGCCACCAGTGAATTAGGGAACACTGAAGCTTTCTTT
j_call: TRBJ1-1
clone_size: few
d_call: -
v_call: TRBV24-1

cdr3_aa: CASSILWGSGELFF
cdr3_nt: TGTGCCAGCAGCATCCTATGGGGGTCCGGGGAGCTGTTTTTT
j_call: TRBJ2-2
clone_size: -
d_call: -
v_call: TRBV5-5

cdr3_aa: CAISVGGGYTDTQYF
cdr3_nt: TGTGCCATCAGTGTTGGCGGGGGATACACAGATACGCAGTATTTT
j_call: TRBJ2-3
clone_size: -
d_call: TRBD2
v_call: TRBV10-3

cdr3_aa: CASSLARLAGEETQYF
cdr3_nt: TGTGCCAGCAGCTTAGCCAGACTAGCGGGGGAAGAGACCCAGTACTTC
j_call: TRBJ2-5
clone_size: -
d_call: TRBD2
v_call: TRBV7-2

cdr3_aa: CAITDSLNTEAFF
cdr3_nt: TGTGCCATCACCGACAGTCTGAACACTGAAGCTTTCTTT
j_call: TRBJ1-1
clone_size: -
d_call: -
v_call: TRBV10-3

cdr3_aa: CASMSGGAGIEAFF
cdr3_nt: TGTGCCAGCATGTCAGGGGGCGCGGGGATTGAAGCTTTCTTT
j_call: TRBJ1-1
clone_size: -
d_call: TRBD1
v_call: TRBV6-1

cdr3_aa: CASTQGGRFDYGYTF
cdr3_nt: TGTGCCAGCACCCAAGGAGGGCGGTTCGACTATGGCTACACCTTC
j_call: TRBJ1-2
clone_size: few
d_call: -
v_call: TRBV12-3/TRBV12-4

cdr3_aa: CASSLAPPRGGATDTQYF
cdr3_nt: TGCGCCAGCAGCTTGGCCCCTCCGCGCGGGGGGGCCACAGATACGCAGTATTTT
j_call: TRBJ2-3
clone_size: -
d_call: TRBD2
v_call: TRBV5-1

cdr3_aa: CASSSGQFDEQFF
cdr3_nt: TGTGCCAGCAGCTCCGGACAGTTCGATGAGCAGTTCTTC
j_call: TRBJ2-1
clone_size: -
d_call: -
v_call: TRBV5-4

cdr3_aa: CSARFEGYTF
cdr3_nt: TGCAGTGCTCGCTTTGAGGGCTACACCTTC
j_call: TRBJ1-2
clone_size: -
d_call: -
v_call: TRBV20-1

cdr3_aa: CATSDRSTDTQYF
cdr3_nt: TGTGCCACCAGTGATCGTAGCACAGATACGCAGTATTTT
j_call: TRBJ2-3
clone_size: many
d_call: -
v_call: TRBV24-1

cdr3_aa: CASSVATENNEQFF
cdr3_nt: TGTGCCAGCAGCGTAGCTACAGAAAACAATGAGCAGTTCTTC
j_call: TRBJ2-1
clone_size: -
d_call: -
v_call: TRBV9

cdr3_aa: CASTTRTTGLNTEAFF
cdr3_nt: TGCGCCAGCACCACCCGGACGACAGGATTGAACACTGAAGCTTTCTTT
j_call: TRBJ1-1
clone_size: -
d_call: -
v_call: TRBV5-1

cdr3_aa: CSVEASLGTEAFF
cdr3_nt: TGCAGCGTTGAAGCCTCCCTCGGGACTGAAGCTTTCTTT
j_call: TRBJ1-1
clone_size: -
d_call: -
v_call: TRBV29-1

cdr3_aa: CASSQEGSHGYTF
cdr3_nt: TGTGCCAGCAGCCAAGAGGGATCGCATGGCTACACCTTC
j_call: TRBJ1-2
clone_size: -
d_call: -
v_call: TRBV3-1

cdr3_aa: CASRGQGNEQFF
cdr3_nt: TGTGCCAGCAGAGGACAGGGGAATGAGCAGTTCTTC
j_call: TRBJ2-1
clone_size: -
d_call: TRBD1
v_call: TRBV7-2

cdr3_aa: CASSLRGGGNTEAFF
cdr3_nt: TGTGCCAGCAGTTTAAGGGGCGGAGGGAACACTGAAGCTTTCTTT
j_call: TRBJ1-1
clone_size: few
d_call: -
v_call: TRBV28

cdr3_aa: CASSLAPASTDTQYF
cdr3_nt: TGTGCCAGCAGCTTAGCCCCAGCTAGCACAGATACGCAGTATTTT
j_call: TRBJ2-3
clone_size: -
d_call: -
v_call: TRBV7-9

cdr3_aa: CASRWTGAGGYTF
cdr3_nt: TGTGCCAGCAGATGGACAGGGGCGGGTGGCTACACCTTC
j_call: TRBJ1-2
clone_size: few
d_call: TRBD1
v_call: TRBV12-3/TRBV12-4

cdr3_aa: CASSRHLGQNTEAFF
cdr3_nt: TGTGCCAGCAGTCGCCACCTTGGCCAGAACACTGAAGCTTTCTTT
j_call: TRBJ1-1
clone_size: few
d_call: -
v_call: TRBV6-2/TRBV6-3

cdr3_aa: CASSVDPGRPETQYF
cdr3_nt: TGTGCCAGCAGCGTAGATCCCGGGAGGCCAGAGACCCAGTACTTC
j_call: TRBJ2-5
clone_size: few
d_call: TRBD2
v_call: TRBV9

cdr3_aa: CASSLGIFTGELFF
cdr3_nt: TGTGCCAGCAGCCTCGGGATCTTCACCGGGGAGCTGTTTTTT
j_call: TRBJ2-2
clone_size: -
d_call: -
v_call: TRBV5-5

cdr3_aa: CAISGATDTQYF
cdr3_nt: TGTGCCATTAGCGGGGCCACAGATACGCAGTATTTT
j_call: TRBJ2-3
clone_size: few
d_call: TRBD2
v_call: TRBV10-3